This is a list of T cell receptor beta chains from one sample in a study of blood T cell repertoires in COVID-19. The method was immunoSEQ multiplex PCR; TCRdb's version includes in-frame clones alone and lacks a portion of them. The repertoire holds hundreds of thousands of clones, with 86% as singletons. Source material: peripheral blood. The receptors were sampled from a young woman with active or convalescent COVID-19. Both conserved end residues are part of each CDR3. The D gene is left open where the match is weak. Expanded clones get a size class; other rows say once, few or many, or leave the size out.

few | TRBD1 | TRBJ2-5 | TRBV2 | TGTGCCAGCATAGGACAGGGGGGAGAGACCCAGTACTTC | CASIGQGGETQYF
once | TRBD2 | TRBJ2-7 | TRBV19 | TGTGCCAGTAGTCTCCGCTTAGCGGGAGAGGGTTCCTACGAGCAGTACTTC | CASSLRLAGEGSYEQYF
. | TRBD1 | TRBJ1-3 | TRBV12-3/TRBV12-4 | TGTGCCAGCAGTGGGACAGGGAGAAACACCATATATTTT | CASSGTGRNTIYF
. | TRBD2 | TRBJ2-7 | TRBV11-2 | TGTGCCAGCAGCTCACTAGCGGGAGTAGCCGAGCAGTACTTC | CASSSLAGVAEQYF
. | . | TRBJ1-4 | TRBV2 | TGTGCCAGCAAGGGGAATAGCGGGGAAAAACTGTTTTTT | CASKGNSGEKLFF
. | TRBD1 | TRBJ1-1 | TRBV6-1 | TGTGCCAGCAGTGAAGCGGACAGGGCGAACACTGAAGCTTTCTTT | CASSEADRANTEAFF
. | TRBD1 | TRBJ1-5 | TRBV19 | TGTGCCAGTAACAGGGGGCTCGACAATCAGCCCCAGCATTTT | CASNRGLDNQPQHF
. | TRBD1 | TRBJ2-7 | TRBV11-2 | TGTGCCAGCAGCTTGGGGCCGGGACAGGGCTACGAGCAGTACTTC | CASSLGPGQGYEQYF
. | TRBD2 | TRBJ2-1 | TRBV18 | TGTGCCAGCTCACCACCGGCGGAGCGGGAGAACTACAATGAGCAGTTCTTC | CASSPPAERENYNEQFF
. | . | TRBJ1-1 | TRBV2 | TGTGCCAGCATAGGCGGTCCCACTGAAGCTTTCTTT | CASIGGPTEAFF
. | . | TRBJ2-1 | TRBV7-2 | TGTGCCAGCAGCCCAACAGAGAAACAATACAATGAGCAGTTCTTC | CASSPTEKQYNEQFF
. | . | TRBJ1-2 | TRBV19 | TGTGCCAGTAGTATAGGCCCAGAGGGCTATGGCTACACCTTC | CASSIGPEGYGYTF
. | TRBD1 | TRBJ2-2 | TRBV11-2 | TGTGCCAGCAGCCGACCGGACAGGGTTTCCGGGGAGCTGTTTTTT | CASSRPDRVSGELFF
. | . | TRBJ1-1 | TRBV18 | TGTGCCAGCTCACCCCGGTCCGATTCGAACACTGAAGCTTTCTTT | CASSPRSDSNTEAFF
. | TRBD1 | TRBJ1-2 | TRBV5-1 | TGCGCCAGCAGCTTGGCGACAGGGGTATATGGCTACACCTTC | CASSLATGVYGYTF
. | . | TRBJ1-4 | TRBV25-1 | TGTGCCAGCCGGGAGGCGAAAAAACTGTTTTTT | CASREAKKLFF
. | TRBD2 | TRBJ2-1 | TRBV6-5 | TGTGCCAGCAGCCCCCGGGAGCGGGAGCGGAATGAGCAGTTCTTC | CASSPRERERNEQFF
once | . | TRBJ1-1 | TRBV5-5 | TGTGCCAGCAGCTTGGAGTGGACAGAGGGGACTGAAGCTTTCTTT | CASSLEWTEGTEAFF
. | TRBD2 | TRBJ2-7 | TRBV5-1 | TGCGCCAGCAGCTTAGTAAGCGGGGGAACCTACGAGCAGTACTTC | CASSLVSGGTYEQYF
. | . | TRBJ1-4 | TRBV7-9 | TGTGCCAGCAGCTTCGGAGGCAAACTGTTTTTT | CASSFGGKLFF
. | TRBD1 | TRBJ1-4 | TRBV3-1/TRBV3-2 | TGTGCCAGCAGCCAAGGGACAGGGAATGAAAAACTGTTTTTT | CASSQGTGNEKLFF
. | . | TRBJ1-1 | TRBV6-5 | TGTGCCAGCAGTCAGGGCCGGGAGACTGAAGCTTTCTTT | CASSQGRETEAFF
. | . | TRBJ2-2 | TRBV18 | TGTGCCAGCTCACCAGGAGAATCCACCGGGGAGCTGTTTTTT | CASSPGESTGELFF